Listed below are T cell receptor beta chains from one sample, sequenced in a study of cytomegalovirus exposure and HLA in healthy donors. Sequenced by immunoSEQ multiplex PCR; TCRdb stores in-frame clones only, minus some. The sample holds tens of thousands of clones; roughly 79% are singletons and the top ten take 0.45% to 0.6%. Material: PBMCs. All receptors derive from a man aged 30 to 39 in good health and CMV-seronegative. Each CDR3 is given with its conserved first and last residue.

cdr3_aa: CASSGTTGANVLTF
v_call: TRBV7-2
j_call: TRBJ2-6

cdr3_aa: CASSLVQAGGTEAFF
v_call: TRBV5-1
j_call: TRBJ1-1

cdr3_aa: CASSQQDLLWAFF
v_call: TRBV7-2
j_call: TRBJ1-1

cdr3_aa: CASSPITGAANYGYTF
v_call: TRBV18
j_call: TRBJ1-2

cdr3_aa: CASSMRTSSYNEQFF
v_call: TRBV11-2
j_call: TRBJ2-1

cdr3_aa: CASSLASGRLYNEQFF
v_call: TRBV27
j_call: TRBJ2-1

cdr3_aa: CATSSYRVTDTQYF
v_call: TRBV15
j_call: TRBJ2-3

cdr3_aa: CATSRGGAVSSYEQYF
v_call: TRBV15
j_call: TRBJ2-7

cdr3_aa: CASSLGRGVPLHF
v_call: TRBV7-2
j_call: TRBJ1-6

cdr3_aa: CASTRDSDTEAFF
v_call: TRBV9
j_call: TRBJ1-1

cdr3_aa: CASSFTGTSGHEQFF
v_call: TRBV7-3
j_call: TRBJ2-1

cdr3_aa: CASSLLAQPQHF
v_call: TRBV7-2
j_call: TRBJ1-5

cdr3_aa: CATRYQGLSTDTQYF
v_call: TRBV15
j_call: TRBJ2-3

cdr3_aa: CASSFRQGSNQPQHF
v_call: TRBV5-5
j_call: TRBJ1-5

cdr3_aa: CASTQGLGYGYTF
v_call: TRBV27
j_call: TRBJ1-2

cdr3_aa: CASSLSGTQYF
v_call: TRBV28
j_call: TRBJ2-5

cdr3_aa: CSGILTSGNTGELFF
v_call: TRBV29-1
j_call: TRBJ2-2

cdr3_aa: CASSLALTGFEKLFF
v_call: TRBV7-9
j_call: TRBJ1-4

cdr3_aa: CASSDAGVHTEAFF
v_call: TRBV9
j_call: TRBJ1-1

cdr3_aa: CASSSVTYEQYF
v_call: TRBV7-9
j_call: TRBJ2-7

cdr3_aa: CSVHGAYNEQFF
v_call: TRBV29-1
j_call: TRBJ2-1

cdr3_aa: CASTLSVGGEQFF
v_call: TRBV7-9
j_call: TRBJ2-1

cdr3_aa: CASSPRDRHDTQYF
v_call: TRBV5-4
j_call: TRBJ2-3

cdr3_aa: CAISEGLAGVNEQFF
v_call: TRBV10-3
j_call: TRBJ2-1